This T cell receptor beta chain was observed in a study of T cells in localized non-small cell lung cancer. As concerns this clone: Its antigen remains unidentified.

TCRdb keeps only in-frame clones here, not all; method: immunoSEQ multiplex PCR. The sample lists 12,000 to 15,000 clones; 65% to 85% were seen once. The CDR3 has 14 amino acids. With 0 bases removed from V and 2 bases from J, the gap between germline ends came to 7 bases. Germline V lookup: CDR1 SGHDT, CDR2 YYEEEE. The study, taken as a whole, reports: Because sequencing included only one region (of the tumor), heterogeneity remains possible. The study found T cell clonality highest in uninvolved adjacent lung, above tumor.

Sample: peripheral blood, taken before any cancer treatment. This clonotype originated in a female donor at least 60 years old with stage I squamous cell lung carcinoma. The gene calls are TRBV5-6 and TRBJ2-3, with unresolved D. The DNA of the CDR3 is TGTGCCAGCAGCTTGGGTGGCCACACAGATACGCAGTATTTT. Encoded protein: CASSLGGHTDTQYF.